The text below deals with one T cell receptor beta chain. Per germline, CDR1 SEHNR and CDR2 FQNEAQ (reference sequence). Trimming cost V 3 bases and J 0 bases, with 8 bases left between them. The CDR3 runs 14 residues. In the study's own analysis: Reference gene primers were amplified, and this amplification served to estimate nucleated cell counts. The assay was immunoSEQ multiplex PCR, and TCRdb's table has in-frame clones only and misses some. V, J and clone size reflect that table, while D and trimming were determined from the DNA. The table lists under 140,000 clones, 76% of them singletons. The sample comes from a study of blood T cell repertoires in COVID-19. Background on the study: Samples of COVID-19 (acute and convalescent) were obtained from the United States, Italy and Spain. In each case, the material was cDNA or gDNA derived from T cells, B-cell-depleted T cells, or PBMCs.

Sequencing was done on a sample of peripheral blood. The rearrangement joins TRBV7-9 to TRBJ1-1; no clear D gene. The sequence derives from a woman of 80 years or more with acute or convalescent COVID-19. The CDR3 region is CASSFSDMNTEAFF. Written as DNA, the CDR3 is TGTGCCAGCAGCTTTTCCGACATGAACACTGAAGCTTTCTTT.